Shown below are 3 T cell receptor beta chains from a single sample sequenced in a study of blood T cell repertoires in COVID-19. The protocol was immunoSEQ multiplex PCR, while the TCRdb copy is restricted to in-frame clones and leaves out a portion. The repertoire has 250,000 or so clones, about 87% of them found once; the top ten carry 6% to 9%. The material sequenced was peripheral blood. The source is a woman aged 70-85 years with active or convalescent COVID-19.

The CDR3 here is CASSSTGTYNEQFF. The CDR3 DNA reads as TGTGCCAGCAGCTCGACAGGCACCTACAATGAGCAGTTCTTC. The rearrangement uses TRBV7-9 and TRBJ2-1; weak D call: TRBD1 (6 bases). V was trimmed by 4 bases and J by 2 bases, leaving 9 bases between them. CDR1 and CDR2 from the germline V gene are SEHNR and FQNEAQ (reference sequence). This CDR3 is built from 14 residues.

This clone was seen more than once but under ten times. The CDR3 loop reads CASSQDSKVGQGAFF. The CDR3 DNA follows: TGCGCCAGCAGCCAAGATTCGAAGGTCGGGCAGGGAGCTTTCTTT. V and J are TRBV4-3 and TRBJ1-1, with D possibly matching TRBD1 (5 bases). Germline V lookup: CDR1 LGHNA, CDR2 YSLEER. Trimming took off 0 bases at V and 10 bases at J, with 18 bases between the two ends. The CDR3 loop spans 15 amino acids.

This clone occurred a few times. The chain links TRBV6-5 to TRBJ2-5; 9 bases agree with TRBD1. The length of the CDR3 is 16 residues. V shed 0 bases, J shed 5 bases, and the junction held 7 bases outside the gene matches. Germline loops: CDR1 MNHEY, CDR2 SVGAGI. Here the CDR3 DNA reads TGTGCCAGCAGTTACTCGAAAGGGACAGGGAAGGAGACCCAGTACTTC. This sequence encodes CASSYSKGTGKETQYF.